Below, 17 T cell receptor beta chains from the same sample are listed, as sequenced in a study of early T cells in non-severe SARS-CoV-2 infection. TCRdb processed the 5' RACE reads anew with MiXCR; each CDR3 protein has one entry. The sample lists roughly 67,000 distinct CDR3 sequences; 9.5% to 13% were seen once. The sequenced sample consisted of whole blood. All receptors derive from an adult who was a healthcare worker with PCR-confirmed SARS-CoV-2 infection or an uninfected control (not recorded which).

This clonotype has just a few counts. V usage is TRBV20-1 and J usage is TRBJ2-3, with D perhaps assigned TRBD1 or TRBD2 (6 bases each). CDR3 length: 15 amino acids. V was shortened by 5 bases and J by 6 bases, with 21 bases between the two germline ends. CDR1 is DFQATT, CDR2 SNEGSKA, per germline (reference sequence). CDR3 sequence: CSAPLGGRGSDTQYF. The CDR3 DNA is TGCAGTGCTCCCCTGGGGGGCCGGGGTTCGGATACGCAGTATTTT.

This clonotype was picked up a small number of times. This chain connects TRBV3-1 to TRBJ2-7; D is ambiguous. Germline CDR1 is LGHDT and CDR2 is YNNKEL (reference sequence). The CDR3 has 14 amino acids. V was shortened by 1 base and J by 1 base, with 8 bases between the two germline ends. The CDR3 DNA sequence: TGTGCCAGCAGCCAAGTCTACAGTTCCTACGAGCAGTACTTC. Translation: CASSQVYSSYEQYF.

The gene calls are TRBV18 and TRBJ2-1; D is perhaps TRBD2 (6 bases). V was pared by 2 bases and J by 8 bases, with 19 bases between. The germline V gene encodes CDR1 KGHSH and CDR2 LQKENI. The CDR3 spans 16 residues. CDR3 sequence reads: CASSPTIGGEYDEQFF. The CDR3, as DNA: TGTGCCAGCTCACCAACTATAGGAGGGGAATATGATGAGCAGTTCTTC.

The chain combines TRBV5-4 with TRBJ2-3, with D tentatively TRBD1 (5 bases). Trimming took off 1 base at V and 2 bases at J, with 8 bases between the two ends. Germline-derived CDR1 and CDR2 are SGHNT and YYREEE (reference sequence). This CDR3 region has 14 residues. CDR3 region: CASSLTGFTDTQYF. CDR3 sequence (DNA): TGTGCCAGCAGCTTGACAGGCTTCACAGATACGCAGTATTTT.

The sample holds many counts of this clonotype. The J gene is TRBJ2-5, the V gene TRBV14; D is undetermined. The CDR3 sequence is 13 residues long. V was pared by 2 bases and J by 7 bases, with 11 bases between. Germline V gene sequence: CDR1 SGHDN, CDR2 FVKESK. CDR3 nucleotide sequence: TGTGCCAGCAGCCAATTCGTTACGGGGACCCAGTACTTC. This translates into CASSQFVTGTQYF.

V and J are TRBV7-2 and TRBJ2-2; D is unclear. Per the germline V gene, CDR1 is SGHTA and CDR2 is FQGNSA. There are 17 residues in the CDR3. The germline V and J ends were trimmed by 1 base and 0 bases, with 12 bases remaining between them. CDR3 in DNA: TGTGCCAGCAGCTTAGTAGGTCCGACATCGAACACCGGGGAGCTGTTTTTT. Protein: CASSLVGPTSNTGELFF. Together with reference TRBV7-2 and TRBJ2-2, the CDR3 gives the full variable domain: GAGVSQSPSNKVTEKGKDVELRCDPISGHTALYWYRQSLGQGLEFLIYFQGNSAPDKSGLPSDRFSAERTGGSVSTLTIQRTQQEDSAVYLCASSLVGPTSNTGELFFGEGSRLTVL.

This clonotype was seen repeatedly, ten times or more. The chain carries TRBV12-3 or TRBV12-4 and TRBJ2-2; D is unresolved. CDR3 size: 12 residues. Trimming pared 4 bases from V and 5 bases from J, leaving 5 bases between. CDR3 nucleotide sequence: TGTGCCAGCAGTTCCGGGACCGGGGAGCTGTTTTTT. This encodes CASSSGTGELFF.

The CDR3 DNA reads as TGCAGTGCTAGAGATTTTGGCGGGACTAGCGGGAATCGAGAGACCCAGTACTTC. Residues: CSARDFGGTSGNRETQYF. The chain couples TRBV20-1 to TRBJ2-5; 13 nucleotides align to TRBD2. This CDR3 is 18 amino acids long. Germline V gene lookup returns CDR1 DFQATT and CDR2 SNEGSKA (reference sequence). With V trimmed by 0 bases and J by 4 bases, 11 bases remained unmatched.

This clonotype showed up just a few times. The chain joins TRBV2 to TRBJ1-5; D ambiguous. V was shortened by 4 bases and J by 4 bases, with 14 bases between the two germline ends. The CDR3 runs to 15 residues. Germline CDR1 reads SNHLY; CDR2 reads FYNNEI. CDR3 nucleotides: TGTGCCAGCAGTGGAGGCAGGACGAAGAATCAGCCCCAGCATTTT. Amino acids: CASSGGRTKNQPQHF. Full variable domain (outside the CDR3, taken from reference TRBV2 and TRBJ1-5): EPEVTQTPSHQVTQMGQEVILRCVPISNHLYFYWYRQILGQKVEFLVSFYNNEISEKSEIFDDQFSVERPDGSNFTLKIRSTKLEDSAMYFCASSGGRTKNQPQHFGDGTRLSIL.

This clonotype was observed a few times. The chain links TRBV7-6 to TRBJ1-1; D gene ambiguous. Germline loops: CDR1 SGHVS, CDR2 FNYEAQ. The CDR3 loop spans 13 amino acids. Trimming left V 1 base short and J 5 bases short, with 8 bases between. The CDR3 coding sequence is TGTGCCAGCAGCTTAGGATGGGGTACTGAAGCTTTCTTT. Translated: CASSLGWGTEAFF. Complete variable domain (other parts from reference TRBV7-6 and TRBJ1-1): GAGVSQSPRYKVTKRGQDVALRCDPISGHVSLYWYRQALGQGPEFLTYFNYEAQQDKSGLPNDRFSAERPEGSISTLTIQRTEQRDSAMYRCASSLGWGTEAFFGQGTRLTVV.

Ten or more counts support this clonotype. V is TRBV28 and J is TRBJ1-1, with D perhaps matching TRBD1 (6 bases). V dropped 6 bases and J dropped 6 bases, with 8 bases sitting between them. The CDR3 sequence is 11 residues long. Per the germline V gene, CDR1 is MDHEN and CDR2 is SYDVKM. CDR3 amino acids: CASSRTAEAFF. Here the CDR3 DNA reads TGTGCCAGCAGCCGGACAGCTGAAGCTTTCTTT.

This chain joins TRBV7-9 and TRBJ2-1, with D perhaps matching TRBD1 or TRBD2 (5 bases each). Deletions cut 6 bases from V and 1 base from J, with 13 bases between. The CDR3 has 15 residues. Germline CDR1 is SEHNR and CDR2 is FQNEAQ (reference sequence). Here the CDR3 DNA reads TGTGCCAGCAGTCGACCCGAGGGGTCCTACAATGAGCAGTTCTTC. Its protein is CASSRPEGSYNEQFF.

The V call is TRBV20-1, the J call TRBJ1-3, with D hard to call. V lost 4 bases, J lost 4 bases, and 14 bases lay in between. The CDR3 has 14 amino acids. Germline V lookup: CDR1 DFQATT, CDR2 SNEGSKA (reference sequence). The CDR3 sequence is CSATYRGVGNTIYF. The CDR3 DNA reads TGCAGTGCTACCTATCGGGGTGTCGGAAACACCATATATTTT.

This clonotype was detected only a few times. This rearrangement joins TRBV12-3 or TRBV12-4 to TRBJ2-3; TRBD2 matches at 10 bases. The length of the CDR3 is 14 residues. V dropped 6 bases and J dropped 4; count of bases not matched to a gene: 4. The CDR3, as DNA: TGTGCCAGCAGAGCGGGAGGGCTGGCAGATACGCAGTATTTT. Translating it yields CASRAGGLADTQYF.

A few counts support this clonotype. The chain joins TRBV28 to TRBJ2-3; 12 bases fit TRBD2. Looked up from germline, CDR1 is MDHEN and CDR2 is SYDVKM. The CDR3 consists of 13 residues. The V segment lost 11 bases and the J segment 5 bases; nucleotides outside the gene matches: 5. CDR3 amino acids: CAGQTSGRDTQYF. The CDR3 DNA reads as TGTGCCGGCCAGACTAGCGGGAGAGATACGCAGTATTTT. Variable domain in full (rest from reference TRBV28 and TRBJ2-3): DVKVTQSSRYLVKRTGEKVFLECVQDMDHENMFWYRQDPGLGLRLIYFSYDVKMKEKGDIPEGYSVSREKKERFSLILESASTNQTSMYLCAGQTSGRDTQYFGPGTRLTVL.

This clonotype was found a few times. J is TRBJ2-2 and V is TRBV7-8, with 10 bases aligning to TRBD2. The V segment lost 7 bases and the J segment 5 bases; nucleotides outside the gene matches: 13. This CDR3 is built from 17 residues. CDR1 SGHVS and CDR2 FQNEAQ come from the germline V gene. CDR3 sequence: CASTHRASGRITGELFF. In DNA form, the CDR3 reads TGTGCCAGCACCCACAGGGCTAGCGGGAGAATAACCGGGGAGCTGTTTTTT.

The chain uses TRBV28 and TRBJ2-7, with 7 bases lining up with TRBD1. The CDR3 has 14 amino acids. Germline V gene data show CDR1 as MDHEN and CDR2 as SYDVKM. Written as DNA, the CDR3 is TGTGCTTCAAAGACCCAAGACAGGGTGGGCGAGCAGTACTTC. This sequence encodes CASKTQDRVGEQYF.